These 18 T cell receptor beta chains originate from one sample sequenced in a study of PD-1 and CTLA-4 blockade in melanoma. Method: immunoSEQ multiplex PCR; TCRdb's copy keeps in-frame clones and lacks some. The sample records about 31,000 clones, 80% to 95% being singletons. The sequencing used CD8+ T cells from peripheral blood, collected from a patient given anti-PD-1 treatment. Every receptor here comes from a human donor with melanoma.

The V gene is TRBV25-1, the J gene TRBJ2-1; 7 bases align to TRBD2. The V gene's germline CDR1 is MGHDK and CDR2 SYGVNS. The CDR3 contains 14 residues. The trim removed 4 bases at V and 8 bases at J, leaving 8 bases unmatched. The CDR3 DNA reads TGTGCCAGCAGTGTGCGGGAGTGGGAGGATGAGCAGTTCTTC. Translated, it gives CASSVREWEDEQFF.

The V gene is TRBV7-9, the J gene TRBJ1-1; no reliable D call. V lost 1 base to trimming and J lost 1 base, with 7 bases between them. Germline CDR1 and CDR2: SEHNR and FQNEAQ (reference sequence). The CDR3 loop spans 14 amino acids. CDR3 DNA: TGTGCCAGCAGCTTAGTCGGAGGGAACACTGAAGCTTTCTTT. Its protein product is CASSLVGGNTEAFF.

The rearrangement uses TRBV30 and TRBJ1-2; a weak D match, TRBD1 (5 bases). Germline V CDR1 and CDR2: GTSNPN, SVGIG (reference sequence). Between the trimmed V and J ends, which lost 4 bases and 8 bases, there was a span of 11 bases. This CDR3 has 11 residues. DNA of the CDR3: TGTGCCTGGACAGGGCTCGGAGGCTACACCTTC. Its translation: CAWTGLGGYTF.

With regard to this clone: The junction and the germline gene differ at one end; a read error may be behind it. The chain joins TRBV28 to TRBJ2-2; TRBD1 or TRBD2 may be the D gene (5 bases each). The CDR3 has 16 amino acids. Germline CDR1 is MDHEN and CDR2 is SYDVKM. The CDR3 loop reads CASSFFPGTNAGELFF. The CDR3 coding sequence is TGTGCCAGCAGTTTCTTCCCCGGGACGAACGCCGGGGAGCTGTTTTTT.

This chain connects TRBV2 to TRBJ2-7; D is tentatively TRBD1 or TRBD2 (7 bases each). Germline V gene sequence: CDR1 SNHLY, CDR2 FYNNEI. V shed 3 bases and J shed 5 bases, with 14 bases lying between them. This CDR3 has 14 residues. CDR3: CASSETAGGDEQYF. The CDR3 DNA sequence: TGTGCCAGCAGTGAGACGGCAGGGGGGGACGAGCAGTACTTC.

This clone has only one observation. The rearrangement joins TRBV12-3 or TRBV12-4 to TRBJ1-5; TRBD1 might be the D (5 bases). Trimming pared 1 base from V and 11 bases from J, leaving 12 bases between. This CDR3 has 13 amino acids. This CDR3 is CASSLGGIKAQHF. In DNA, the CDR3 is TGTGCCAGCAGTTTAGGGGGGATCAAGGCCCAGCATTTT.

The CDR3 region is CASSYPPGEKLFF. CDR3 DNA: TGTGCCAGCAGCTACCCCCCCGGGGAAAAACTGTTTTTT. The genes are TRBV7-9 and TRBJ1-4; D not resolved. Trimming cost V 4 bases and J 8 bases, with 11 bases left between them. There are 13 residues in the CDR3. Germline values: CDR1 SEHNR, CDR2 FQNEAQ (reference sequence).

V and J are TRBV6-5 and TRBJ2-5; TRBD2 matches at 13 bases. Germline-derived CDR1 and CDR2 are MNHEY and SVGAGI. V trimming: 2 bases; J trimming: 1 base; junction bases outside the gene matches: 1. There are 16 residues in the CDR3. The DNA of the CDR3 is TGTGCCAGCAGTTACGGGACTAGCGGGGTCCAAGAGACCCAGTACTTC. It codes for CASSYGTSGVQETQYF.

The chain has TRBV11-2 and TRBJ2-7; 7 bases fit TRBD2. Germline-derived CDR1 and CDR2 are SGHAT and FQNNGV. There are 16 residues in the CDR3. Unmatched junction bases numbered 14, after V lost 6 bases and J lost 3 bases. The chain's CDR3 is CASSRMSAGAFYEQYF. The CDR3 bases are TGTGCCAGCAGTCGAATGAGCGCGGGAGCGTTCTACGAGCAGTACTTC.

This chain uses TRBV30 with TRBJ1-5; D might be TRBD1 (5 bases). CDR1 is GTSNPN, CDR2 SVGIG, per germline (reference sequence). The CDR3 totals 15 residues. The V end was cut by 6 bases, the J end by 0 bases, with 15 bases between. DNA of the CDR3: TGTGCCTGCCGGGACGGATCCTATAGCAATCAGCCCCAGCATTTT. This translates into CACRDGSYSNQPQHF.

This clone was counted a few times. J is TRBJ1-1 and V is TRBV24-1; unclear D gene. Germline CDR1 is KGHDR and CDR2 is SFDVKD. V was trimmed by 4 bases and J by 6 bases, leaving 11 bases between them. This CDR3 has 13 residues. This chain's CDR3 is CATSDSVGAEAFF. The DNA for the CDR3 is TGTGCCACCAGTGACTCCGTAGGAGCTGAAGCTTTCTTT.

The rearrangement uses TRBV29-1 and TRBJ2-2; 7 nucleotides match TRBD1. V dropped 7 bases and J dropped 3; count of bases not matched to a gene: 5. The CDR3 spans 13 residues. Per germline, CDR1 SQVTM and CDR2 ANQGSEA. CDR3: CSGWDSHTGELFF. Here the CDR3 DNA reads TGCAGCGGCTGGGACAGCCACACCGGGGAGCTGTTTTTT.

V gene TRBV29-1 combines with J gene TRBJ1-1; D may be TRBD1 (5 bases). Trimming removed 7 bases at V and 1 base at J, with 10 bases between. Germline V gene data show CDR1 as SQVTM and CDR2 as ANQGSEA. The CDR3 consists of 12 residues. This chain's CDR3 is CSAGDRNTEAFF. In DNA form, the CDR3 reads TGCAGCGCCGGAGACAGGAACACTGAAGCTTTCTTT.

This sequence joins TRBV27 and TRBJ1-5, with 8 bases that match TRBD1. The J segment lost 6 bases and the V segment lost 7 bases, leaving 8 bases of the junction unmatched. The germline gives CDR1 MNHEY, CDR2 SMNVEV (reference sequence). The CDR3 has 14 amino acids. CDR3 DNA: TGTGCCAGCAAGCTAACAGGGGGACTTCAGCCCCAGCATTTT. Its translation is CASKLTGGLQPQHF.

The chain has TRBV19 and TRBJ2-1; D gene uncertain. The CDR3 spans 12 residues. The germline gives CDR1 LNHDA, CDR2 SQIVND (reference sequence). V lost 3 bases and J lost 8, with 8 bases in between. DNA for the CDR3: TGTGCCAGTAGTATTAGGGTGGATGAGCAGTTCTTC. Translation: CASSIRVDEQFF.

This clone was seen more than once but under ten times. The chain is built from TRBV7-9 and TRBJ1-4; TRBD1 might be the D (5 bases). Germline V gene sequence: CDR1 SEHNR, CDR2 FQNEAQ (reference sequence). V was clipped by 5 bases and J by 8 bases, with 18 bases between them. CDR3 length equals 15 residues. The CDR3 sequence is CASSAPTGLWEKLFF. The CDR3 DNA sequence: TGTGCCAGCAGCGCACCCACAGGCCTATGGGAAAAACTGTTTTTT.

The chain couples TRBV7-9 to TRBJ2-6, with D possibly matching TRBD2 (5 bases). The V end was cut by 5 bases, the J end by 0 bases, with 8 bases between. CDR3 length: 15 amino acids. Germline V gene data show CDR1 as SEHNR and CDR2 as FQNEAQ (reference sequence). CDR3: CASSPSLSGANVLTF. In DNA, the CDR3 is TGTGCCAGCAGCCCTAGCCTCTCTGGGGCCAACGTCCTGACTTTC.

This clone was picked up a small number of times. The chain has TRBV5-4 and TRBJ1-4; maybe TRBD1 (6 bases). Trimming pared 4 bases from V and 0 bases from J, leaving 16 bases between. Germline V gene sequence: CDR1 SGHNT, CDR2 YYREEE (reference sequence). The CDR3 consists of 17 residues. The CDR3, as DNA: TGTGCCAGCAGCACAGGGTATGGTCTAGCAACTAATGAAAAACTGTTTTTT. Translation gives CASSTGYGLATNEKLFF.